This T cell receptor (beta chain) was observed in a study of PD-L1 blockade in urothelial cancer. Across the study: Timepoints chosen for blood analysis were 3 weeks (second dose) and 6 weeks after treatment start.

The sample's time point: pretreatment peripheral blood. Germline V gene data show CDR1 as SGHDT and CDR2 as YYEEEE. The CDR3 is made up of 11 amino acids. Between the trimmed V and J ends, which lost 0 bases and 12 bases, there was a span of 8 bases. Some clones are missing from TCRdb's copy, which holds only in-frame ones; the method was immunoSEQ multiplex PCR. Here the sample spans fewer than 65,000 clones, approximately 78% being singletons. The genes are TRBV5-6 and TRBJ2-3; possibly TRBD1 for D (5 bases). This clonotype was sampled from a man between 65 and 85 years old with urothelial cancer. The sequences come from PBMCs, collected around atezolizumab (anti-PD-L1) treatment. This CDR3 is CASSLGQGQYF. The CDR3 region has the DNA TGTGCCAGCAGCTTGGGGCAGGGACAGTATTTT.